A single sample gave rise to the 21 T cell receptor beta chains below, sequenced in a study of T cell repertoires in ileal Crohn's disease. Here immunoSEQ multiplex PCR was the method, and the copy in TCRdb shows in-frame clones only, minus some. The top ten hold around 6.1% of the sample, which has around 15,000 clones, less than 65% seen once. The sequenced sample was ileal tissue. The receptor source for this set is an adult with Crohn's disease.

CDR3 DNA sequence: TGTGCCAGCAGCTTTCGGGGGGCTGGAGGTGGAAACACCATATATTTT. It translates to CASSFRGAGGGNTIYF. The chain couples TRBV11-2 to TRBJ1-3, with a tentative D call TRBD1 (6 bases). The CDR3 is 16 amino acids. The V end lost 3 bases, the J end lost 3 bases, and 15 bases lay between the germline ends. Germline CDR1 is SGHAT and CDR2 is FQNNGV.

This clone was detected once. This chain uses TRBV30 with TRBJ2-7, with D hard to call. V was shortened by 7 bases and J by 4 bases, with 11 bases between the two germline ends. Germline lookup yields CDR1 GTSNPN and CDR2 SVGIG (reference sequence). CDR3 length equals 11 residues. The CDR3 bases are TGTGCCTCTTTCCCGGGTTACGAGCAGTACTTC. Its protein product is CASFPGYEQYF.

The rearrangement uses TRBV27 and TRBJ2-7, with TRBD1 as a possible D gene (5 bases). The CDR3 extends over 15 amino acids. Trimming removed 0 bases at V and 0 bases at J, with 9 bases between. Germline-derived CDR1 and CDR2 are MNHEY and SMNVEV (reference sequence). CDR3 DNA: TGTGCCAGCAGTTTATCATACAGGAACTCCTACGAGCAGTACTTC. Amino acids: CASSLSYRNSYEQYF.

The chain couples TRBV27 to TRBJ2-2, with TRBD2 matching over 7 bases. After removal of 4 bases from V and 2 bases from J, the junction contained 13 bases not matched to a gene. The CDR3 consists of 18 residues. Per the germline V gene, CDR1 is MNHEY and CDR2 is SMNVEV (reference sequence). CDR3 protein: CASSSLFLAELNTGELFF. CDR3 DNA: TGTGCCAGCAGTTCCTTATTTCTAGCGGAGTTAAACACCGGGGAGCTGTTTTTT.

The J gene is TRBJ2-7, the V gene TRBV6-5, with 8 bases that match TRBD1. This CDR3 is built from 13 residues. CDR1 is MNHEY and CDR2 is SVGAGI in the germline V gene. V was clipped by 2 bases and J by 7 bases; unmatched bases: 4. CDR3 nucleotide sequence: TGTGCCAGCAGTTACCGGACAGGGTCTGAGCAGTACTTC. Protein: CASSYRTGSEQYF.

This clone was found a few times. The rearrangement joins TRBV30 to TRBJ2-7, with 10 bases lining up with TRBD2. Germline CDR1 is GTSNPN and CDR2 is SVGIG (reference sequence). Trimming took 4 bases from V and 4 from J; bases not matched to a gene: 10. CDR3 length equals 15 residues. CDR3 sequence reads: CAWTSGSGRPYEQYF. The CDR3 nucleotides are TGTGCCTGGACTAGCGGGAGCGGGCGCCCGTACGAGCAGTACTTC. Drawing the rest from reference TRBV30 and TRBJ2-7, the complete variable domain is SQTIHQWPATLVQPVGSPLSLECTVEGTSNPNLYWYRQAAGRGLQLLFYSVGIGQISSEVPQNLSASRPQDRQFILSSKKLLLSDSGFYLCAWTSGSGRPYEQYFGPGTRLTVT.

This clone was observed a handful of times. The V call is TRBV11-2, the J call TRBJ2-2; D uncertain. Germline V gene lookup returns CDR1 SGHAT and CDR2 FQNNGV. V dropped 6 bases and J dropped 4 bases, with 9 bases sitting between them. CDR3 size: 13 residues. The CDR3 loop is CASRAPGTGELFF. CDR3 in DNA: TGTGCCAGCAGGGCCCCGGGCACCGGGGAGCTGTTTTTT.

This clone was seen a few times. The CDR3 spells CASTPGRSNQETQYF. CDR3 DNA sequence: TGTGCCAGCACCCCTGGAAGGAGCAACCAAGAGACCCAGTACTTC. The chain has TRBV7-2 and TRBJ2-5; D remains ambiguous. The CDR3 sequence is 15 residues long. Germline V gives CDR1 SGHTA, CDR2 FQGNSA. V was shortened by 7 bases and J by 0 bases, with 15 bases between the two germline ends.

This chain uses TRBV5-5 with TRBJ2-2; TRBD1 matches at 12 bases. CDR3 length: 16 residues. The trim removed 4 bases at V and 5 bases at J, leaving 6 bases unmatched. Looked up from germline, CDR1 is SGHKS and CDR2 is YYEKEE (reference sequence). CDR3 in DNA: TGTGCCAGCAGCCCCCGGGACAGGGGGCGAACCGGGGAGCTGTTTTTT. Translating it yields CASSPRDRGRTGELFF.

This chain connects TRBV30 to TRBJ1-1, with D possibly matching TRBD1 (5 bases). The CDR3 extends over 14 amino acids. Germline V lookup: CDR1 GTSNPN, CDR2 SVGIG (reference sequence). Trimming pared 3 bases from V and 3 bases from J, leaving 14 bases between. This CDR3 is CAWSPHRTYTEAFF. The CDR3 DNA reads TGTGCCTGGAGCCCGCATAGGACATACACTGAAGCTTTCTTT. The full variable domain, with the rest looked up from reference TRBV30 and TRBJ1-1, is SQTIHQWPATLVQPVGSPLSLECTVEGTSNPNLYWYRQAAGRGLQLLFYSVGIGQISSEVPQNLSASRPQDRQFILSSKKLLLSDSGFYLCAWSPHRTYTEAFFGQGTRLTVV.

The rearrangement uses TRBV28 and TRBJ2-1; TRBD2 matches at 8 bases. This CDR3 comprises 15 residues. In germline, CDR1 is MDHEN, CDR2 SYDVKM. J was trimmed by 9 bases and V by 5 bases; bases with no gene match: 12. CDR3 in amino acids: CASSTLGTRGGEQFF. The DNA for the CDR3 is TGTGCCAGCAGTACCCTTGGGACACGGGGGGGTGAGCAGTTCTTC.

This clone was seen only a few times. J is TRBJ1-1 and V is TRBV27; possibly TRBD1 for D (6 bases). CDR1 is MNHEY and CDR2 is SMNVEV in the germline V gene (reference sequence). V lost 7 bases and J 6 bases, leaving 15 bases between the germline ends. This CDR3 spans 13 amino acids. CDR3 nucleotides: TGTGCCAGCACCAACAGGGTAGGTTCTGAAGCTTTCTTT. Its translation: CASTNRVGSEAFF.

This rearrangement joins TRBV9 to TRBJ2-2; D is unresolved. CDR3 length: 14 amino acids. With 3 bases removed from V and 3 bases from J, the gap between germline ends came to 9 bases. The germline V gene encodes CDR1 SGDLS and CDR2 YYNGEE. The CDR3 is CASSGRVDTGELFF. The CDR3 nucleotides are TGTGCCAGCAGCGGAAGAGTCGACACCGGGGAGCTGTTTTTT.

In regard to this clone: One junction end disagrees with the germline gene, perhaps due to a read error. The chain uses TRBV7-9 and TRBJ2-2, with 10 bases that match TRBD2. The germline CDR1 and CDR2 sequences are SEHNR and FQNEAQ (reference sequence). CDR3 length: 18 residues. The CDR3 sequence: CASSFPGTSEDITRELFF. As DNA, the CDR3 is TGTGCCAGCAGCTTCCCCGGGACTAGCGAGGATATCACCCGGGAGCTGTTTTTT.

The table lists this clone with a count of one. The CDR3 coding sequence is TGTGCCAGCAGCTCTCTCGGAACGGGGGCTTTCTTT. Its protein is CASSSLGTGAFF. The genes are TRBV7-8 and TRBJ1-1; no reliable D call. Germline V lookup: CDR1 SGHVS, CDR2 FQNEAQ. CDR3 length: 12 residues. V was pared by 4 bases and J by 11 bases, with 14 bases between. The variable domain in full, with the rest retrieved from reference TRBV7-8 and TRBJ1-1, is GAGVSQSPRYKVAKRGQDVALRCDPISGHVSLFWYQQALGQGPEFLTYFQNEAQLDKSGLPSDRFFAERPEGSVSTLKIQRTQQEDSAVYLCASSSLGTGAFFGQGTRLTVV.

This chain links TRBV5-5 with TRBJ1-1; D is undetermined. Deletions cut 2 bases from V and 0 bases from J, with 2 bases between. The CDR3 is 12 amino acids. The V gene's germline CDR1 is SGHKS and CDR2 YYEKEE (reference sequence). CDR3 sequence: CASSFMNTEAFF. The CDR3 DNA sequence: TGTGCCAGCAGCTTTATGAACACTGAAGCTTTCTTT.

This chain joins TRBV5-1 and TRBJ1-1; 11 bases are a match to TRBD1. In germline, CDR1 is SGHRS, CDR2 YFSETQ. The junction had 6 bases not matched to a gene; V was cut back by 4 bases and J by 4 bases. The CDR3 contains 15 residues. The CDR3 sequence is CASSASGTGGTEAFF. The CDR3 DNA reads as TGCGCCAGCAGCGCCTCCGGGACAGGGGGCACTGAAGCTTTCTTT.

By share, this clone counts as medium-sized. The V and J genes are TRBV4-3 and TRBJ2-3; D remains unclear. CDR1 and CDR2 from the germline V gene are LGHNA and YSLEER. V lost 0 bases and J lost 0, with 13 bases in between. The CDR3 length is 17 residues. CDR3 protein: CASSQDSRLTSTDTQYF. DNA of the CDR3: TGCGCCAGCAGCCAAGACTCCCGTCTGACTAGCACAGATACGCAGTATTTT.

The CDR3 DNA sequence: TGTGCCAGCAATGGGGACAGACTCAGCTCCTACGAGCAGTACTTC. It codes for CASNGDRLSSYEQYF. This sequence joins TRBV2 and TRBJ2-7; TRBD1 agrees at 7 bases. CDR1 SNHLY and CDR2 FYNNEI come from the germline V gene. CDR3 size: 15 residues. With V trimmed by 7 bases and J by 0 bases, 9 bases remained unmatched.

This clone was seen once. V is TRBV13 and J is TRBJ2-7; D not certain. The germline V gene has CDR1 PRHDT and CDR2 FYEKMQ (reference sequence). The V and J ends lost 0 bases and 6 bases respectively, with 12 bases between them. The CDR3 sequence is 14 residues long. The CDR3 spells CASSLGRPIGEQYF. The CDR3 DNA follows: TGTGCCAGCAGCTTAGGCCGCCCAATCGGCGAGCAGTACTTC.

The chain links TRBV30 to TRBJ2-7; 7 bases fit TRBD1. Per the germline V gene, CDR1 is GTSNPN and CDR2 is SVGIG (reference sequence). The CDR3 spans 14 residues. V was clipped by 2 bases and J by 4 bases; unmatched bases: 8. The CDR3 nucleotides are TGTGCCTGGAGTTTGGCAGGGGGATTGTACGAGCAGTACTTC. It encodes CAWSLAGGLYEQYF.